This T cell receptor beta chain comes out of a study of T cell changes during pregnancy in multiple sclerosis. This clone was found once. Germline V gene data show CDR1 as MNHNY and CDR2 as SVGAGI (reference sequence). This CDR3 comprises 15 residues. V trimming: 4 bases; J trimming: 5 bases; junction bases outside the gene matches: 8. Only in-frame clones appear in the TCRdb table, and some are missing; sequencing was by immunoSEQ multiplex PCR. Of 85,000 to 120,000 clones listed, roughly 89% are singletons. The TCR comes from a female donor with multiple sclerosis, enrolled in a pregnancy study. J is TRBJ2-7 and V is TRBV6-6; 10 bases match TRBD1. The sequenced sample was peripheral blood, obtained before pregnancy. DNA of the CDR3: TGTGCCAGCAGTTCTGTCCGGGACAGGGGCCACGAGCAGTACTTC. Amino acid sequence: CASSSVRDRGHEQYF.